The next 22 T cell receptor beta chains were all read from a single sample in a study of blood T cell repertoires in COVID-19. TCRdb's table, derived via immunoSEQ multiplex PCR, lists solely in-frame clones and lacks some. Altogether around 200,000 clones are present, around 82% being singletons, with the ten largest covering approximately 2.5%. Input material: peripheral blood. The receptor source for this set is a human donor with acute or convalescent COVID-19. The donor label of this sample is uncertain.

This chain uses TRBV9 with TRBJ2-1; 8 bases are a match to TRBD1. Germline CDR1 SGDLS, CDR2 YYNGEE. The CDR3 is 21 amino acids. V dropped 1 base and J dropped 2; count of bases not matched to a gene: 20. The CDR3 reads CASSVRVNKDRDGLTYNEQFF. The CDR3, as DNA: TGTGCCAGCAGCGTAAGAGTAAATAAGGACAGGGACGGTCTCACCTACAATGAGCAGTTCTTC.

This clone was detected only a few times. Other DNA sequences in the sample encode the same CDR3. CDR3 sequence: CASSLEGDNSPLHF. Written as DNA, the CDR3 is TGTGCCAGCAGCTTAGAGGGGGATAATTCACCCCTCCACTTT. V is TRBV7-9 and J is TRBJ1-6; maybe TRBD1 (6 bases). CDR3 length equals 14 residues. V lost 1 base to trimming and J lost 5 bases, with 6 bases between them. CDR1 and CDR2 from the germline V gene are SEHNR and FQNEAQ (reference sequence).

The chain combines TRBV7-9 with TRBJ1-1; D gene uncertain. Germline values: CDR1 SEHNR, CDR2 FQNEAQ (reference sequence). Trimming cost V 2 bases and J 5 bases, with 9 bases left between them. The CDR3 has 13 residues. The CDR3: CASSLYQDTEAFF. CDR3 bases: TGTGCCAGCAGCTTATATCAGGATACTGAAGCTTTCTTT.

As concerns this clone: At the DNA level, this CDR3 is encoded by other sequences in the same sample as well. The chain couples TRBV6-5 to TRBJ2-2, with 7 bases lining up with TRBD1. Germline CDR1 MNHEY, CDR2 SVGAGI. Trimming removed 2 bases from V and 1 base from J; junction bases left unmatched: 4. This CDR3 contains 16 residues. The CDR3 bases are TGTGCCAGCAGTTACCGGGCAGGGGGGAACACCGGGGAGCTGTTTTTT. Translating it yields CASSYRAGGNTGELFF.

The chain combines TRBV27 with TRBJ2-3, with 7 bases fitting TRBD1. CDR3 length: 15 amino acids. Germline trimming cut 2 bases from V and 2 bases from J; bases unmatched to any gene: 4. Looked up from germline, CDR1 is MNHEY and CDR2 is SMNVEV (reference sequence). The CDR3 region is CASSLVTGPTDTQYF. The CDR3, as DNA: TGTGCCAGCAGTTTAGTGACAGGGCCCACAGATACGCAGTATTTT.

V gene TRBV7-9 combines with J gene TRBJ2-1; 14 bases map to TRBD2. CDR3 length: 14 amino acids. Germline V gives CDR1 SEHNR, CDR2 FQNEAQ (reference sequence). Trimming removed 9 bases from V and 7 bases from J; junction bases left unmatched: 5. CDR3 residues: CASGRLAGGNEQFF. Here the CDR3 DNA reads TGTGCCAGTGGTCGACTAGCGGGGGGGAATGAGCAGTTCTTC.

The V call is TRBV21-1, the J call TRBJ2-5; TRBD1 reflects the table's D call only, with no check against the DNA. TRBV21-1 is shown as a pseudogene. The CDR3 spans 17 residues. The CDR3 sequence is CASMDRAPYDTKETQYF. The CDR3 nucleotides are TGTGCCAGCATGGACAGGGCCCCTTACGATACTAAAGAGACCCAGTACTTC.

In regard to this clone: The same CDR3 is also encoded by other DNA sequences in this sample. This chain uses TRBV5-1 with TRBJ1-1, with D hard to call. The CDR3 is 13 residues long. Germline CDR1 SGHRS, CDR2 YFSETQ. Between the trimmed V and J ends, which lost 0 bases and 2 bases, there was a span of 5 bases. CDR3 residues: CASSLDSNTEAFF. In nucleotides, the CDR3 is TGCGCCAGCAGCTTGGACTCAAACACTGAAGCTTTCTTT.

The chain recombines TRBV7-9 with TRBJ1-5; D is unresolved. Germline V gene data show CDR1 as SEHNR and CDR2 as FQNEAQ (reference sequence). The CDR3 length is 13 residues. V was shortened by 5 bases and J by 3 bases, with 8 bases between the two germline ends. CDR3 coding DNA: TGTGCCAGCAGCCGGTCCGCCAATCAGCCCCAGCATTTT. It codes for CASSRSANQPQHF.

The rearrangement links TRBV9 to TRBJ1-6; no definite D call. The germline CDR1 and CDR2 sequences are SGDLS and YYNGEE. The CDR3 length is 14 residues. V was pared by 3 bases and J by 5 bases, with 9 bases between. DNA of the CDR3: TGTGCCAGCAGCGCGTCCCCGGATAATTCACCCCTCCACTTT. It encodes CASSASPDNSPLHF.

The CDR3: CASSDGYLAGGQHTQYF. CDR3 nucleotide sequence: TGCGCCAGCAGTGATGGTTACCTAGCGGGGGGTCAGCATACGCAGTATTTT. This chain joins TRBV10-2 and TRBJ2-3; 11 nucleotides align to TRBD2. The junction had 12 bases not matched to a gene; V was cut back by 3 bases and J by 7 bases. This CDR3 region has 17 residues. CDR1 is WSHSY and CDR2 is SAAADI in the germline V gene.

Many counts were recorded for this clone. The genes are TRBV30 and TRBJ1-6; 7 bases map to TRBD1. The CDR3 is 12 residues long. CDR1 is GTSNPN and CDR2 is SVGIG in the germline V gene (reference sequence). J was trimmed by 4 bases and V by 8 bases; bases with no gene match: 2. The CDR3 DNA reads TGTGCCCGGGACAGTTATAATTCACCCCTCCACTTT. It is translated as CARDSYNSPLHF.

This clone has only one observation. The chain employs TRBV7-9 and TRBJ2-5; 9 nucleotides agree with TRBD2. This CDR3 is 15 amino acids long. V was pared by 5 bases and J by 5 bases, with 9 bases of the junction left unmatched. The germline V gene encodes CDR1 SEHNR and CDR2 FQNEAQ (reference sequence). CDR3 DNA sequence: TGTGCCAGCAGCAAGGACAGCGGGAGGATGGAGACCCAGTACTTC. It specifies CASSKDSGRMETQYF.

V usage is TRBV28 and J usage is TRBJ2-7, with 7 bases lining up with TRBD2. The length of the CDR3 is 14 residues. V shed 2 bases and J 6 bases; nucleotides not matched to a gene: 7. Per germline, CDR1 MDHEN and CDR2 SYDVKM. The CDR3 region has the DNA TGTGCCAGCAGTTTAAAACTAGCGATCCGCGAGCAGTACTTC. Its translation: CASSLKLAIREQYF.

The genes are TRBV4-2 and TRBJ2-3; 10 nucleotides match TRBD2. V dropped 0 bases and J dropped 2; count of bases not matched to a gene: 2. CDR1 is LGHNA, CDR2 YNFKEQ, per germline. The CDR3 covers 16 residues. The CDR3 nucleotides are TGTGCCAGCAGCCAAGAACTAGCGGGACACACAGATACGCAGTATTTT. Amino acids: CASSQELAGHTDTQYF.

The chain joins TRBV18 to TRBJ2-6, with D possibly matching TRBD2 (5 bases). CDR3 size: 15 residues. Germline V gives CDR1 KGHSH, CDR2 LQKENI. V was shortened by 5 bases and J by 0 bases, with 8 bases between the two germline ends. CDR3: CASSTDYSGANVLTF. CDR3 DNA: TGTGCCAGCTCAACTGACTACTCTGGGGCCAACGTCCTGACTTTC.

The J gene is TRBJ2-1, the V gene TRBV19, with 8 bases lining up with TRBD2. The CDR3 extends over 16 amino acids. Germline V gene sequence: CDR1 LNHDA, CDR2 SQIVND (reference sequence). V lost 5 bases and J lost 5; bases outside the gene matches: 11. CDR3 loop: CASSLPGRGANNEQFF. CDR3 DNA sequence: TGTGCCAGTAGTCTACCGGGGCGGGGGGCTAACAATGAGCAGTTCTTC.

The CDR3 is CASSKRQGRDTEAFF. The CDR3, as DNA: TGCGCCAGCAGCAAACGACAGGGGAGGGACACTGAAGCTTTCTTT. V usage is TRBV5-1 and J usage is TRBJ1-1; 8 bases are a match to TRBD1. The length of the CDR3 is 15 residues. Germline V gene data show CDR1 as SGHRS and CDR2 as YFSETQ. After removal of 4 bases from V and 3 bases from J, the junction contained 8 bases not matched to a gene.

V usage is TRBV6-5 and J usage is TRBJ2-7; 7 bases line up with TRBD1. Germline assignment: CDR1 MNHEY and CDR2 SVGAGI. V was clipped by 9 bases and J by 2 bases; unmatched bases: 10. The CDR3 contains 14 residues. CDR3 sequence: CASGWGTVPYEQYF. The DNA for the CDR3 is TGTGCCAGTGGGTGGGGGACAGTCCCCTACGAGCAGTACTTC.

This clone was picked up one time. This chain joins TRBV19 and TRBJ1-5; TRBD1 agrees at 7 bases. V lost 8 bases and J lost 4; bases outside the gene matches: 5. CDR3 length: 13 residues. In germline, CDR1 is LNHDA, CDR2 SQIVND (reference sequence). The CDR3 is CASSNRGNQPQHF. For the CDR3, the DNA is TGTGCCAGTTCAAACAGGGGAAATCAGCCCCAGCATTTT.

The chain employs TRBV9 and TRBJ1-3; possibly TRBD1 for D (6 bases). The CDR3 extends over 17 amino acids. The V gene lost 4 bases and the J gene lost 3 bases, with 20 bases spanning the gap. CDR1 is SGDLS, CDR2 YYNGEE, per germline. This CDR3 is CASSSRPLPRGGNTIYF. The CDR3 DNA is TGTGCCAGCAGCTCGAGGCCTTTGCCCAGGGGTGGAAACACCATATATTTT.

The J gene is TRBJ2-7, the V gene TRBV6-1; 9 bases align to TRBD1. Germline CDR1 and CDR2: MNHNS and SASEGT. This CDR3 spans 15 amino acids. V gave up 1 base and J gave up 4 bases; unmatched junction bases: 5. The CDR3 DNA follows: TGTGCCAGCAGTGAAGGAGGGACAGGGTTGTACGAGCAGTACTTC. It codes for CASSEGGTGLYEQYF.